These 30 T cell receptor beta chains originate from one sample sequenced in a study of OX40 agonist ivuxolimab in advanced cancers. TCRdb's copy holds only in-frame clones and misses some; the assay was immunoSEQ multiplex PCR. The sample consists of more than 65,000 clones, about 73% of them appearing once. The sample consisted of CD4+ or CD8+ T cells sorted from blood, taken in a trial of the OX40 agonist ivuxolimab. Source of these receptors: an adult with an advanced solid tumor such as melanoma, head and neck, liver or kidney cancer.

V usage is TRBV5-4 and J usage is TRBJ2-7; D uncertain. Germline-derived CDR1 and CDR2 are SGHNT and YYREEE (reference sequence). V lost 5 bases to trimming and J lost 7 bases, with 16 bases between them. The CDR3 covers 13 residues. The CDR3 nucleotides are TGTGCCAGCAGTTTGACTGGGCTCCTAGAGCAGTACTTC. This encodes CASSLTGLLEQYF.

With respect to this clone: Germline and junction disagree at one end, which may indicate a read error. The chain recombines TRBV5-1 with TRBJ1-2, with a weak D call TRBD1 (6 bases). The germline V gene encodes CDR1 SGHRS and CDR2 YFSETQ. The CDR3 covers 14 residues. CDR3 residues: CASSPTGKWYGYTF. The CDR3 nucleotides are TGTGCCAGCAGCCCCACAGGGAAGTGGTATGGCTACACCTTC.

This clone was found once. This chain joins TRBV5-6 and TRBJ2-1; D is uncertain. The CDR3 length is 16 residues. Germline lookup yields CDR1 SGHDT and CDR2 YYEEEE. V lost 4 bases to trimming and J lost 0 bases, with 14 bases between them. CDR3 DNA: TGTGCCAGCAGCCTACCTACACTGAGCTCCTACAATGAGCAGTTCTTC. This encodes CASSLPTLSSYNEQFF.

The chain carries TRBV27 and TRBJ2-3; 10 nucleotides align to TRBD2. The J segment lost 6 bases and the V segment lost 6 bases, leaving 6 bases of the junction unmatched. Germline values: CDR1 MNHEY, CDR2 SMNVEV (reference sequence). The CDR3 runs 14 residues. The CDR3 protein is CASRFSGRGDTQYF. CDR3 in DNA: TGTGCCAGCAGATTCAGCGGGAGGGGTGATACGCAGTATTTT.

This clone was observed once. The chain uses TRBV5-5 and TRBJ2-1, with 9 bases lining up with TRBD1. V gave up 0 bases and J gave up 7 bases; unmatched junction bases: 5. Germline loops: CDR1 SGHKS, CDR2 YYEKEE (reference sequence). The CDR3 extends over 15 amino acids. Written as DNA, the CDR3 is TGTGCCAGCAGCTTGGACAGGGGGCGCATGAATGAGCAGTTCTTC. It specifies CASSLDRGRMNEQFF.

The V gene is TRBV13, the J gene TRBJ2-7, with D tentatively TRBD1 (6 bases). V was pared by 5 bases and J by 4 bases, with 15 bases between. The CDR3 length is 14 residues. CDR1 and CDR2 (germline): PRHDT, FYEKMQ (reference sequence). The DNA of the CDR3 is TGTGCCAGCAGCCTCACGGACAGAAATTACGAGCAGTACTTC. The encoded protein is CASSLTDRNYEQYF.

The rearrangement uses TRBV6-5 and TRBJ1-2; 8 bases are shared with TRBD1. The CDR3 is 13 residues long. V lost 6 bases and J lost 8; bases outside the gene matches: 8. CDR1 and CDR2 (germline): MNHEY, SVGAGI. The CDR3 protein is CASSPIDRGGYTF. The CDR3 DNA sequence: TGTGCCAGCAGCCCGATCGACAGGGGAGGCTACACCTTC.

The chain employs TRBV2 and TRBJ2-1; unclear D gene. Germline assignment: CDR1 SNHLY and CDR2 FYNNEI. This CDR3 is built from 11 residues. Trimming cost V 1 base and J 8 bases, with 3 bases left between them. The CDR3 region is CASSEGDEQFF. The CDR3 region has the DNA TGTGCCAGCAGTGAAGGGGATGAGCAGTTCTTC.

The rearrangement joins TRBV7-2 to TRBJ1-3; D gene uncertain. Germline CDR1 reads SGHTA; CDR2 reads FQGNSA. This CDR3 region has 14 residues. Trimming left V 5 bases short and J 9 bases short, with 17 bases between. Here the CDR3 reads CASSPPSSSGTIYF. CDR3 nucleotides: TGTGCCAGCAGCCCCCCGAGCTCCTCAGGCACCATATATTTT.

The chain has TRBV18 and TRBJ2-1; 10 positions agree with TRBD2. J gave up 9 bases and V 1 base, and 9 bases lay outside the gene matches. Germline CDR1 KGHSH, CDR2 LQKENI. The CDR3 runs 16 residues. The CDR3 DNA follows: TGTGCCAGCTCACCACGTCTAGCGGGGGCCCTCGTTGAGCAGTTCTTC. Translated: CASSPRLAGALVEQFF.

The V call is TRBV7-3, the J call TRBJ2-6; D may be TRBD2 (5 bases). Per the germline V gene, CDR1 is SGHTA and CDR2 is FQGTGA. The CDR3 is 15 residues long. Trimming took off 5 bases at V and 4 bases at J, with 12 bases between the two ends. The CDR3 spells CASSRGGQGANVLTF. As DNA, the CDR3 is TGTGCCAGCAGCCGCGGAGGTCAAGGGGCCAACGTCCTGACTTTC. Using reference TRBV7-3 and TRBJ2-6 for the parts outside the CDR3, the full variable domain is GAGVSQTPSNKVTEKGKYVELRCDPISGHTALYWYRQSLGQGPEFLIYFQGTGAADDSGLPNDRFFAVRPEGSVSTLKIQRTERGDSAVYLCASSRGGQGANVLTFGAGSRLTVL.

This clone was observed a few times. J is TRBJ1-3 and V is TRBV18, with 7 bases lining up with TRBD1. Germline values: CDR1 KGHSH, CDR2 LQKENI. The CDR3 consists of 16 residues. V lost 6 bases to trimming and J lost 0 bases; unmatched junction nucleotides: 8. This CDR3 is CASSLPTGRSGNTIYF. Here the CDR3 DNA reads TGTGCCAGCTCCTTGCCGACAGGGCGCTCTGGAAACACCATATATTTT.

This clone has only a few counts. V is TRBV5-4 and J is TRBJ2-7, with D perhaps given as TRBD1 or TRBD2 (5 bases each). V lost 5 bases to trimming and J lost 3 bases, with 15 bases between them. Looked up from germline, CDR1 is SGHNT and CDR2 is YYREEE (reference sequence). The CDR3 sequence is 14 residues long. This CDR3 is CASSRGNSFYEQYF. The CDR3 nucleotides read TGTGCCAGCAGTCGGGGCAATAGTTTCTACGAGCAGTACTTC.

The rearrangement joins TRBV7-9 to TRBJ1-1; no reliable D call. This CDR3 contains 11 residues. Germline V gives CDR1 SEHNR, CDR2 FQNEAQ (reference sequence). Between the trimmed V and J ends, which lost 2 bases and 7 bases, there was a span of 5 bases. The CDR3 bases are TGTGCCAGCAGCTTATTGTATGAAGCTTTCTTT. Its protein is CASSLLYEAFF.

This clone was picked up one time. The CDR3 here is CASSSTGSYEQYF. CDR3 DNA: TGTGCCAGCAGTTCAACTGGGTCCTACGAGCAGTACTTC. The chain has TRBV27 and TRBJ2-5; D remains ambiguous. The DNA end is more similar to TRBJ2-7, so the J call may be wrong. This CDR3 is built from 13 residues. The germline V gene has CDR1 MNHEY and CDR2 SMNVEV (reference sequence).

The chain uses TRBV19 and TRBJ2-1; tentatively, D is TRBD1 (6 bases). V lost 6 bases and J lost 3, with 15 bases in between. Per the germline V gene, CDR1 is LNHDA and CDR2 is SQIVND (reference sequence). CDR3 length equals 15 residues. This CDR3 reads CASSPDRYNYNEQFF. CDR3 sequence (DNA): TGTGCCAGTAGCCCAGACAGGTACAACTACAATGAGCAGTTCTTC.

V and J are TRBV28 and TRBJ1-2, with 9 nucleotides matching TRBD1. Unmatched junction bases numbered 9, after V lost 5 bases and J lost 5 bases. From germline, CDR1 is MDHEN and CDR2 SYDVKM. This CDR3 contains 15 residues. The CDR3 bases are TGTGCCAGCAGTGCTCACAGGGGGCAGGGTTATGGCTACACCTTC. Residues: CASSAHRGQGYGYTF.

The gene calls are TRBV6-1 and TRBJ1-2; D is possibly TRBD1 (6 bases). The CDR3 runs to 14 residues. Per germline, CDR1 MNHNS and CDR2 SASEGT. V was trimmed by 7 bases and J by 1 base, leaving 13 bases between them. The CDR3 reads CASIGRGLNYGYTF. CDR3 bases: TGTGCCAGCATCGGCAGGGGACTTAACTATGGCTACACCTTC.

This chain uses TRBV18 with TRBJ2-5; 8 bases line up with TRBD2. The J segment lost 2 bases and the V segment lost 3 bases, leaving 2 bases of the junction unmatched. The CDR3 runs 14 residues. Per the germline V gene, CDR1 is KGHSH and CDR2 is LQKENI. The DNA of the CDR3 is TGTGCCAGCTCACCCGCGGGGGGACAAGAGACCCAGTACTTC. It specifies CASSPAGGQETQYF.

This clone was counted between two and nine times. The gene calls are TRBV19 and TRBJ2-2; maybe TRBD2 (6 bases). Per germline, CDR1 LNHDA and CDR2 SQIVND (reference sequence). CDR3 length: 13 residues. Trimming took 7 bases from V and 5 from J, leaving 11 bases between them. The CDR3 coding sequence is TGTGCCAGTAACATACGGGGGACCGGGGAGCTGTTTTTT. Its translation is CASNIRGTGELFF.

The CDR3 loop is CASSARQAYYEQYF. As DNA, the CDR3 is TGTGCCAGCAGTGCTCGCCAGGCTTATTACGAGCAGTACTTC. V and J are TRBV6-1 and TRBJ2-7; D gene ambiguous. CDR1 MNHNS and CDR2 SASEGT come from the germline V gene. V lost 4 bases and J 4 bases, leaving 14 bases between the germline ends. The CDR3 runs to 14 residues.

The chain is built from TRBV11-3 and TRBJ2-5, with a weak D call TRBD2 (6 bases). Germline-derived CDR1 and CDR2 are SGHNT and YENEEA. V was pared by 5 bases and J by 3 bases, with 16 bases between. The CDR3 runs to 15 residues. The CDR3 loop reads CASSDQGLPEETQYF. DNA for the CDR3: TGTGCCAGCAGCGACCAGGGACTTCCCGAAGAGACCCAGTACTTC.

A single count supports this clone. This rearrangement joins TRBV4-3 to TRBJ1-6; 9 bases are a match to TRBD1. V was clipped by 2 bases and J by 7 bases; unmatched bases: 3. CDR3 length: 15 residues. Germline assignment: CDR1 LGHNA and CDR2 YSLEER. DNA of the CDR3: TGCGCCAGCAGCCAATTCGGGACAGGGAATTCACCCCTCCACTTT. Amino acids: CASSQFGTGNSPLHF.

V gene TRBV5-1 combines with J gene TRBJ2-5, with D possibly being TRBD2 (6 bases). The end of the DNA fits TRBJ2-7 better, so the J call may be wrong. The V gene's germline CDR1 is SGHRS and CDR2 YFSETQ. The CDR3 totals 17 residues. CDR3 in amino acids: CASSTLGLGTGVSEQYF. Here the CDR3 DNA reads TGCGCCAGCAGCACCTTAGGATTGGGGACGGGAGTATCCGAGCAGTACTTC.

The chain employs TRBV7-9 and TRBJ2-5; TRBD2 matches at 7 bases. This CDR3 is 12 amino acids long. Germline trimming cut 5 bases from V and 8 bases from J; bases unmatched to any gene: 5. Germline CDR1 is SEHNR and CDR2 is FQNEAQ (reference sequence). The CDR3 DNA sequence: TGTGCCAGCAGCACAAGCGGGGATACCCAGTACTTC. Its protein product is CASSTSGDTQYF.

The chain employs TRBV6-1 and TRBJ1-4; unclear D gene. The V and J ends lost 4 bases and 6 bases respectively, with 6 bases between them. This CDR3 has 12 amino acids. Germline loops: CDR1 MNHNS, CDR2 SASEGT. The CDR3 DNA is TGTGCCAGCAGTGTCCCCTATGAAAAACTGTTTTTT. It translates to CASSVPYEKLFF.

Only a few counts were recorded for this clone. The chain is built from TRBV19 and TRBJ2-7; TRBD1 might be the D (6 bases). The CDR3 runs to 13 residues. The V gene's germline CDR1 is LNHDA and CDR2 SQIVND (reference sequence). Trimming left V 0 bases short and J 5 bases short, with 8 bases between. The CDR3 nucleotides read TGTGCCAGTAGTATAGAAACAGGGAACGAGCAGTACTTC. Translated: CASSIETGNEQYF. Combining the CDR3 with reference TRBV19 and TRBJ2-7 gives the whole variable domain DGGITQSPKYLFRKEGQNVTLSCEQNLNHDAMYWYRQDPGQGLRLIYYSQIVNDFQKGDIAEGYSVSREKKESFPLTVTSAQKNPTAFYLCASSIETGNEQYFGPGTRLTVT.

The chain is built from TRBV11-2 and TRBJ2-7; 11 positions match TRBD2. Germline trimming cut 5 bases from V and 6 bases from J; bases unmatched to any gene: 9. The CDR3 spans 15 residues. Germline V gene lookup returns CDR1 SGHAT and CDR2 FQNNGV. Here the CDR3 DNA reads TGTGCCAGCAGCATACTAGCGGGAGCCTCCCGCGAGCAGTACTTC. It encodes CASSILAGASREQYF.

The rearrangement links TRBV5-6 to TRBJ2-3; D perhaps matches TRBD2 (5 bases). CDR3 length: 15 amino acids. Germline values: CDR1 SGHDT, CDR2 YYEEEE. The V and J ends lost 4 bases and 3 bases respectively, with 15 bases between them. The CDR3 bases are TGTGCCAGCAGCCGAATAGGACTCACAACAGATACGCAGTATTTT. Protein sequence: CASSRIGLTTDTQYF.

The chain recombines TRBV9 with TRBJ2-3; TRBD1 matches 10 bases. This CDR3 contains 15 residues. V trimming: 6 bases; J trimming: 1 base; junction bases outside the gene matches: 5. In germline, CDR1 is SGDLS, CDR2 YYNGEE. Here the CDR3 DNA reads TGTGCCAGCAATCGAGGGACAGGGGGCACAGATACGCAGTATTTT. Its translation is CASNRGTGGTDTQYF.